The present T cell receptor beta chain was sequenced within a study of early T cells in non-severe SARS-CoV-2 infection. Study details: Sequencing was performed on bulk RNA from unsorted whole blood, leaving chains unpaired. The study, taken as a whole, reports: Using VDJdb, the matching emphasized anti-spike CD8 responses while missing private and CD4 specificities.

The CDR3 sequence is 15 residues long. Germline V gene lookup returns CDR1 LGHDT and CDR2 YNNKEL (reference sequence). With V trimmed by 0 bases and J by 4 bases, 6 bases remained unmatched. The TCR library protocol was used to attach unique molecular identifiers. These identifiers were attached to individual cDNA molecules. TCRdb redid the calling of the 5' RACE reads with MiXCR, one entry per CDR3 protein. There are 60,000 to 90,000 distinct CDR3 sequences in the sample; 8.5% to 10% occur only once, and 4.8% lies in the top ten. This clonotype was seen repeatedly, ten times or more. The antigen remains undetermined.

The receptor's source is an adult who was a healthcare worker with PCR-confirmed SARS-CoV-2 infection or an uninfected control (not recorded which). Material for sequencing was whole blood. The J gene is TRBJ2-7, the V gene TRBV3-1; 7 bases fit TRBD2. The CDR3 DNA follows: TGTGCCAGCAGCCAAGATGGCGGGGGTTTATACGAGCAGTACTTC. Amino acid sequence: CASSQDGGGLYEQYF.